This T cell receptor (beta chain) was recorded in a study of blood T cell repertoires in COVID-19. Study background: Samples of COVID-19 (acute and convalescent) were obtained from the United States, Italy and Spain. The cDNA or gDNA used as material had been derived from T cells, B-cell-depleted T cells, or PBMCs.

The germline V gene encodes CDR1 SQVTM and CDR2 ANQGSEA. The CDR3 runs to 13 residues. J was trimmed by 3 bases and V by 5 bases; bases with no gene match: 4. As originally analysed: Estimation of nucleated cell counts was performed using reference gene primer amplification. Profiling relied on immunoSEQ multiplex PCR, and the TCRdb table lists in-frame clones only, not all of them. The DNA gave D and trimming, while V, J and clone size come from that table. Of around 47,000 clones listed, approximately 82% are singletons. Sequenced input: peripheral blood. This receptor was taken from a man aged 70-80 years with active COVID-19. The chain joins TRBV29-1 to TRBJ1-1; 9 nucleotides match TRBD1. The CDR3 region is CSVPGQGYTEAFF. The CDR3 DNA sequence: TGCAGCGTTCCGGGACAGGGATACACTGAAGCTTTCTTT.